What follows are 18 T cell receptor beta chains derived from one specimen sequenced in a study of early T cells in non-severe SARS-CoV-2 infection (dated by TCRdb to 2020 to 2022). The library came from 5' RACE. Sequencing used a NextSeq 500. Starting from the raw public reads, TCRdb applied fastp trimming at Q25, assembled clones with MiXCR and retained in-frame beta chains. Records with the same CDR3 protein are collapsed into one entry carrying the most frequent genes and DNA. For this sample the table gives fewer than 50,000 distinct CDR3 sequences, of which 5.5% to 6.5% were detected only once. Of the sample, about 2.7% is held by the ten largest clones. The input for sequencing was whole blood, taken at baseline. These receptors all come from an adult who was a healthcare worker with PCR-confirmed SARS-CoV-2 infection or an uninfected control (not recorded which).

There are a few counts of this clonotype. CDR3 residues: CASSQEGRGSFYEQYF. In DNA form, the CDR3 reads TGTGCCAGCAGCCAAGAAGGCAGGGGTTCCTTCTACGAGCAGTACTTC. The chain joins TRBV3-1 to TRBJ2-7; the D gene is possibly TRBD1 (6 bases). Germline V gene lookup returns CDR1 LGHDT and CDR2 YNNKEL (reference sequence). Trimming left V 0 bases short and J 3 bases short, with 15 bases between. The CDR3 length is 16 residues.

Only a few counts were recorded for this clonotype. At one end, the junction sequence differs from germline, possibly due to a read error. The chain employs TRBV7-7 and TRBJ2-5; D unresolved. Germline V gives CDR1 SSHAT, CDR2 FNYEAQ (reference sequence). The CDR3 loop spans 15 amino acids. For the CDR3, the DNA is TGTGCTAGCAGCTTACTCGGCGGACCACAAGAGACCCAGTACTTC. It yields the protein CASSLLGGPQETQYF.

This clonotype was seen many times. This chain connects TRBV20-1 to TRBJ2-1; 11 bases agree with TRBD1. V lost 4 bases, J lost 2 bases, and 7 bases stayed unmatched. Germline assignment: CDR1 DFQATT and CDR2 SNEGSKA (reference sequence). The CDR3 contains 16 residues. The CDR3 coding sequence is TGCAGTGCTAAACGTCGGACAGGGGGCACCTACAATGAGCAGTTCTTC. It specifies CSAKRRTGGTYNEQFF.

This rearrangement joins TRBV28 to TRBJ1-1, with D perhaps TRBD1 (5 bases). With 4 bases removed from V and 4 bases from J, the gap between germline ends came to 16 bases. Germline values: CDR1 MDHEN, CDR2 SYDVKM. The CDR3 extends over 15 amino acids. The CDR3 nucleotides read TGTGCCAGCAGTTCACAGGACGGCTATGGCACTGAAGCTTTCTTT. Amino acid sequence: CASSSQDGYGTEAFF.

This clonotype was seen many times. This chain connects TRBV3-2 to TRBJ2-5; TRBD1, the D gene given by the table, was not confirmed from the DNA. TRBV3-2 is an annotated pseudogene. This CDR3 spans 12 amino acids. The CDR3 protein is CASPPGRETQYF. For the CDR3, the DNA is TGTGCCAGTCCGCCAGGGAGAGAGACCCAGTACTTC.

At least ten counts were recorded for this clonotype. The chain combines TRBV23-1 with TRBJ2-5, with D hard to call. Being an ORF, TRBV23-1 has a function that is uncertain. V lost 4 bases and J 6 bases, leaving 12 bases between the germline ends. The CDR3 is 13 residues long. The CDR3 is CASSPLPWKTQYF. DNA of the CDR3: TGCGCCAGCAGTCCCCTACCCTGGAAGACCCAGTACTTC.

This clonotype was recorded at least ten times. This sequence joins TRBV4-1 and TRBJ1-6; D remains unclear. The germline V and J ends were trimmed by 3 bases and 3 bases, with 18 bases remaining between them. The germline V gene has CDR1 MGHRA and CDR2 YSYEKL. The CDR3 is 18 residues long. The CDR3 DNA sequence: TGCGCCAGCAGCCAGGATGCCCCCTTAGGCGTCTATAATTCACCCCTCCACTTT. It translates to CASSQDAPLGVYNSPLHF.

The rearrangement links TRBV6-5 to TRBJ1-5, with TRBD1 identical over 8 bases. CDR1 and CDR2 (germline): MNHEY, SVGAGI. CDR3 length: 15 residues. Germline trimming cut 6 bases from V and 3 bases from J; bases unmatched to any gene: 7. The CDR3 coding sequence is TGTGCCAGCAGCCCGGACAGGGCGCCCAATCAGCCCCAGCATTTT. Translating gives CASSPDRAPNQPQHF.

This clonotype was seen repeatedly, ten times or more. A junction boundary mismatches the germline segment, possibly from a read error. The chain carries TRBV14 and TRBJ1-2; the D is unclear. This CDR3 is built from 12 residues. Germline V gene data show CDR1 as SGHDN and CDR2 as FVKESK. For the CDR3, the DNA is TGTGCCAGCAGCCAAGGTCGCTACGACGTAGCGTTC. Its protein product is CASSQGRYDVAF.

This clonotype was counted at least ten times. This chain uses TRBV19 with TRBJ1-5; 8 nucleotides match TRBD1. The CDR3 is made up of 17 amino acids. V was clipped by 2 bases and J by 6 bases; unmatched bases: 12. The germline gives CDR1 LNHDA, CDR2 SQIVND (reference sequence). CDR3: CASSIKPTGVISQPQHF. In DNA form, the CDR3 reads TGTGCCAGTAGTATAAAACCGACAGGGGTTATTAGTCAGCCCCAGCATTTT.

The table lists this clonotype with many counts. This chain links TRBV10-3 with TRBJ1-1; TRBD1 is a possible D gene (6 bases). Deletions cut 0 bases from V and 8 bases from J, with 10 bases between. CDR1 and CDR2 (germline): ENHRY, SYGVKD. CDR3 length equals 13 residues. This CDR3 reads CAISESKGHEAFF. DNA for the CDR3: TGTGCCATCAGTGAGTCTAAGGGACACGAAGCTTTCTTT.

This clonotype was counted at least ten times. The V gene is TRBV18, the J gene TRBJ2-4; TRBD1 or TRBD2 may be the D gene (6 bases each). The V and J ends lost 0 bases and 0 bases respectively, with 18 bases between them. CDR3 length: 19 residues. The V gene's germline CDR1 is KGHSH and CDR2 LQKENI. CDR3: CASSPPLGGSQGAKNIQYF. CDR3 coding DNA: TGTGCCAGCTCACCACCTCTCGGGGGCTCGCAGGGAGCCAAAAACATTCAGTACTTC.

At least ten counts were recorded for this clonotype. The V gene is TRBV7-2, the J gene TRBJ1-2; D may be TRBD1 (5 bases). The CDR3 loop spans 15 amino acids. V was clipped by 7 bases and J by 4 bases, with 19 bases between them. CDR1 is SGHTA and CDR2 is FQGNSA in the germline V gene. In DNA, the CDR3 is TGTGCCAGCACCCAGGGCAGGAAAAGGGGCTATGGCTACACCTTC. This translates into CASTQGRKRGYGYTF.

Only a few counts were recorded for this clonotype. V and J are TRBV11-3 and TRBJ2-6; D remains unclear. CDR1 is SGHNT and CDR2 is YENEEA in the germline V gene. The V end lost 1 base, the J end lost 3 bases, and 13 bases lay between the germline ends. The CDR3 sequence is 17 residues long. The CDR3 nucleotides are TGTGCCAGCAGCTTAGCCCACTCGGGTAGTGGGGCCAACGTCCTGACTTTC. Translating gives CASSLAHSGSGANVLTF.

This clonotype has more than one count but fewer than ten. The chain joins TRBV12-5 to TRBJ1-5, with 7 bases fitting TRBD1. The CDR3 has 14 amino acids. With 9 bases clipped from V and 4 bases from J, the junction kept 9 bases outside the gene matches. Germline V gene sequence: CDR1 LGHNT, CDR2 FRNRAP. CDR3 bases: TGTGCTAGCCTGGGACAGCTAGTAAATCAGCCCCAGCATTTT. This encodes CASLGQLVNQPQHF.

Sample share makes this clonotype medium-sized. The CDR3 protein is CATSVATGDTGELFF. The DNA of the CDR3 is TGTGCCACCAGCGTTGCGACAGGGGACACCGGGGAGCTGTTTTTT. The chain couples TRBV15 to TRBJ2-2; TRBD1 matches at 8 bases. The CDR3 length is 15 residues. Germline V gene data show CDR1 as LNHNV and CDR2 as YYDKDF (reference sequence). Unmatched junction bases numbered 5, after V lost 5 bases and J lost 3 bases.

Ten or more counts support this clonotype. This chain joins TRBV20-1 and TRBJ1-2; 7 bases align to TRBD1. Germline-derived CDR1 and CDR2 are DFQATT and SNEGSKA (reference sequence). This CDR3 contains 13 residues. V lost 6 bases to trimming and J lost 2 bases; unmatched junction nucleotides: 6. The CDR3 loop reads CSAGPGQNYGYTF. Written as DNA, the CDR3 is TGCAGTGCCGGTCCGGGACAGAACTATGGCTACACCTTC.

This clonotype was recorded only once. This sequence may be a read error, since a much larger clone differs from it by one base. This chain links TRBV4-1 with TRBJ2-7; the D gene is possibly TRBD1 (6 bases). The germline V gene encodes CDR1 MGHRA and CDR2 YSYEKL. This CDR3 comprises 15 residues. CDR3 sequence reads: CASSQSGTSNYEEYF. CDR3 DNA: TGCGCCAGCAGCCAATCCGGGACATCTAACTACGAGGAGTACTTC.